Listed here are 15 T cell receptor beta chains from one sample, sequenced in a study of PD-1 blockade in classical Hodgkin lymphoma. TCRdb keeps only in-frame clones here, not all; method: immunoSEQ multiplex PCR. The top ten hold 15% to 20% of the sample, which has about 28,000 clones, around 80% seen once. Described time point: cycle 4 day 1 (C4D1), after more than five weeks of nivolumab. Each patient relapsed following autologous stem cell transplantation, and prior brentuximab vedotin exposure differed. Sample: peripheral blood mononuclear cells (PBMCs), taken before the fourth cycle of nivolumab. The receptors derive from a human donor with classical Hodgkin lymphoma.

The chain carries TRBV9 and TRBJ2-3; 12 positions agree with TRBD2. CDR3 length: 15 amino acids. The germline CDR1 and CDR2 sequences are SGDLS and YYNGEE. V shed 4 bases and J 8 bases; nucleotides not matched to a gene: 8. The DNA for the CDR3 is TGTGCCAGCAGCCTAGCGGGAGGGGCGCAAGGTACGCAGTATTTT. It specifies CASSLAGGAQGTQYF.

The V gene is TRBV10-3, the J gene TRBJ2-2, with a tentative D call TRBD1 (6 bases). The CDR3 sequence is 12 residues long. Germline V gene data show CDR1 as ENHRY and CDR2 as SYGVKD. The V gene lost 6 bases and the J gene lost 6 bases, with 8 bases spanning the gap. CDR3 protein: CAIRSGAGELFF. The CDR3 DNA is TGTGCCATCAGGTCAGGGGCCGGGGAGCTGTTTTTT.

The chain uses TRBV6-5 and TRBJ2-4; D unclear. Trimming removed 6 bases at V and 3 bases at J, with 15 bases between. The CDR3 totals 15 residues. The germline CDR1 and CDR2 sequences are MNHEY and SVGAGI. The CDR3 nucleotides read TGTGCCAGCAGCCCCAGAATACTATTCAAAAACATTCAGTACTTC. As protein: CASSPRILFKNIQYF.

The chain is built from TRBV6-1 and TRBJ2-7; 13 bases fit TRBD2. CDR1 MNHNS and CDR2 SASEGT come from the germline V gene. Trimming removed 5 bases from V and 3 bases from J; junction bases left unmatched: 4. The CDR3 length is 15 residues. CDR3 loop: CASSRGTSGNYEQYF. The CDR3 bases are TGTGCCAGCAGTCGGGGGACTAGCGGGAACTACGAGCAGTACTTC.

This clone was found a few times. The J gene is TRBJ1-5, the V gene TRBV6-5; D is possibly TRBD1 (6 bases). Germline V gene lookup returns CDR1 MNHEY and CDR2 SVGAGI. This CDR3 region has 15 residues. The V and J ends lost 6 bases and 2 bases respectively, with 14 bases between them. The chain's CDR3 is CASRTGIEGNQPQHF. The CDR3 DNA reads TGTGCCAGCAGAACAGGGATTGAGGGCAATCAGCCCCAGCATTTT.

The V gene is TRBV7-2, the J gene TRBJ2-2; D not resolved. Trimming removed 2 bases from V and 2 bases from J, with 9 bases in between. The CDR3 has 15 residues. Looked up from germline, CDR1 is SGHTA and CDR2 is FQGNSA. The CDR3 nucleotides are TGTGCCAGCAGCTTATGGACCTTCAACACCGGGGAGCTGTTTTTT. This codes for CASSLWTFNTGELFF.

The rearrangement joins TRBV15 to TRBJ2-7; possible D gene TRBD2, 6 bases. CDR1 is LNHNV, CDR2 YYDKDF, per germline (reference sequence). Trimming left V 1 base short and J 4 bases short, with 11 bases between. CDR3 length: 14 amino acids. CDR3 DNA: TGTGCCACCAGCAGAGTGGCCGGAGGGTACGAGCAGTACTTC. It yields the protein CATSRVAGGYEQYF.

The count of this clone is one. At one end, the junction sequence differs from germline, possibly due to a read error. The chain carries TRBV5-5 and TRBJ2-1; D is perhaps TRBD1 (6 bases). The CDR3 runs to 14 residues. Germline CDR1 is SGHKS and CDR2 is YYEKEE (reference sequence). The CDR3 bases are TGTGCCAGCAGCCAACAGGGCTCCGACAATGAGCAGTTCTTC. As protein: CASSQQGSDNEQFF. The full variable domain, completed using reference TRBV5-5 and TRBJ2-1, is DAGVTQSPTHLIKTRGQQVTLRCSPISGHKSVSWYQQVLGQGPQFIFQYYEKEERGRGNFPDRFSARQFPNYSSELNVNALLLGDSALYLCASSQQGSDNEQFFGPGTRLTVL.

This clone came up a few times. V usage is TRBV18 and J usage is TRBJ2-5; TRBD1 matches at 7 bases. The CDR3 is 15 amino acids. J gave up 2 bases and V 4 bases, and 7 bases lay outside the gene matches. The germline CDR1 and CDR2 sequences are KGHSH and LQKENI. CDR3 residues: CASSLNTGVQETQYF. The CDR3 DNA reads as TGTGCCAGCTCACTAAATACAGGGGTTCAAGAGACCCAGTACTTC.

The genes are TRBV28 and TRBJ2-7; D possibly uses TRBD1 or TRBD2 (5 bases each). This CDR3 spans 15 amino acids. From germline, CDR1 is MDHEN and CDR2 SYDVKM. V was cut by 3 bases and J by 2 bases, with 14 bases left in between. The CDR3 spells CASSLGTQPPYEQYF. The CDR3 DNA follows: TGTGCCAGCAGTTTGGGGACCCAACCGCCCTACGAGCAGTACTTC.

The rearrangement links TRBV5-3 to TRBJ1-1; D is perhaps TRBD1 (6 bases). TRBV5-3 is placed among ORFs of uncertain function. The CDR3 extends over 13 amino acids. V lost 4 bases and J lost 1, with 8 bases in between. The CDR3 reads CARSATGNTEAFF. As DNA, the CDR3 is TGTGCCAGAAGCGCGACAGGGAACACTGAAGCTTTCTTT.

V usage is TRBV28 and J usage is TRBJ1-3, with 7 bases matching TRBD1. In germline, CDR1 is MDHEN, CDR2 SYDVKM. CDR3 size: 17 residues. J was trimmed by 4 bases and V by 1 base; bases with no gene match: 10. This chain's CDR3 is CASSLSPHRGKGNTIYF. In DNA, the CDR3 is TGTGCCAGCAGTTTATCTCCCCACAGGGGAAAAGGAAACACCATATATTTT.

The gene calls are TRBV27 and TRBJ1-4; unclear D gene. V dropped 8 bases and J dropped 2 bases, with 12 bases sitting between them. The CDR3 is 14 amino acids. Germline CDR1 is MNHEY and CDR2 is SMNVEV (reference sequence). This CDR3 is CASGRWSTNEKLFF. As DNA, the CDR3 is TGTGCCAGCGGGAGGTGGTCGACTAATGAAAAACTGTTTTTT.

This clone occurred once. This chain uses TRBV11-3 with TRBJ2-1; perhaps TRBD2 as D (6 bases). The V gene lost 5 bases and the J gene lost 10 bases, with 21 bases spanning the gap. CDR3 length equals 15 residues. Germline CDR1 and CDR2: SGHNT and YENEEA. CDR3: CASSPGQGGPGEQFF. The CDR3 DNA sequence: TGTGCCAGCAGCCCCGGACAAGGAGGGCCCGGGGAGCAGTTCTTC.

J is TRBJ1-1 and V is TRBV5-4; D not resolved. The CDR3 sequence is 14 residues long. V shed 4 bases and J shed 5 bases, with 15 bases lying between them. Germline V gives CDR1 SGHNT, CDR2 YYREEE (reference sequence). As DNA, the CDR3 is TGTGCCAGCAGCCCCCTGGGAGTTTCAACTGAAGCTTTCTTT. The encoded protein is CASSPLGVSTEAFF.